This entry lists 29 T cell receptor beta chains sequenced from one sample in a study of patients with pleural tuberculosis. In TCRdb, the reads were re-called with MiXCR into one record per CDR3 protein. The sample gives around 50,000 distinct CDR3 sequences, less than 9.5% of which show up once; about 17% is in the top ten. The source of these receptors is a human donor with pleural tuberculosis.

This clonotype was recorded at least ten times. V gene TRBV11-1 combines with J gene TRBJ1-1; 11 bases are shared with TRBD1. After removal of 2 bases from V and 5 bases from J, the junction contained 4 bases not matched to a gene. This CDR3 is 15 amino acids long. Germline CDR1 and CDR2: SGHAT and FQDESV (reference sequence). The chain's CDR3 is CASSLFGTGGTEAFF. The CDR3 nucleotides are TGTGCCAGCAGCTTATTCGGGACAGGGGGAACTGAAGCTTTCTTT. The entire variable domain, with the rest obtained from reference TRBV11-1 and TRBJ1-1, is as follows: EAEVAQSPRYKITEKSQAVAFWCDPISGHATLYWYRQILGQGPELLVQFQDESVVDDSQLPKDRFSAERLKGVDSTLKIQPAELGDSAMYLCASSLFGTGGTEAFFGQGTRLTVV.

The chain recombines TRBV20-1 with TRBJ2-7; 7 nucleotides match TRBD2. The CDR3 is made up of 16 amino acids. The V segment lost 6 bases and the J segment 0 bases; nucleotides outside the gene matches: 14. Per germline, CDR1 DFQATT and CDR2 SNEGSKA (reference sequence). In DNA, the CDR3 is TGCAGTGCGGATGGGGGGGATAAGCGCAGCTCCTACGAGCAGTACTTC. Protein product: CSADGGDKRSSYEQYF.

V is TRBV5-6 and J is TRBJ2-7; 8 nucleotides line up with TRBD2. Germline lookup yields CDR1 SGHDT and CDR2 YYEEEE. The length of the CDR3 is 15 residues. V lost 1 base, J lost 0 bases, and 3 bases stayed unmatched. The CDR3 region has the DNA TGTGCCAGCAGCTTGTCTAGCGGGCCCTCCTACGAGCAGTACTTC. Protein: CASSLSSGPSYEQYF.

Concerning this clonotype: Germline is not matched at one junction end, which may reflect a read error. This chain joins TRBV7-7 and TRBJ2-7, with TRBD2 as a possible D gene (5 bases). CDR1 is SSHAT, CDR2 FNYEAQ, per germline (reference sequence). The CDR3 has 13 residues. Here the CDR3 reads CASSLDLNYEQYF. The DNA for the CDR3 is TGTGCTAGCAGCTTGGACTTGAACTACGAACAGTACTTC.

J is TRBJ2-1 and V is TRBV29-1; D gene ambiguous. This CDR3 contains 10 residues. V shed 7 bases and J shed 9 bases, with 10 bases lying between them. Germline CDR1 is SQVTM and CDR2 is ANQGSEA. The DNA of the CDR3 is TGCAGCGCACTGCGTTCTGAGCAGTTCTTC. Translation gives CSALRSEQFF.

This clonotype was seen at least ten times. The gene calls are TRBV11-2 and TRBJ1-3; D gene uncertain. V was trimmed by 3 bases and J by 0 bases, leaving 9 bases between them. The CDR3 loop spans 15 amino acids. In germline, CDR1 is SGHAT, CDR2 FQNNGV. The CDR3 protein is CASSFGLGSGNTIYF. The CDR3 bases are TGTGCCAGCAGCTTTGGCCTCGGCTCTGGAAACACCATATATTTT.

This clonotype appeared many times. CDR3 DNA sequence: TGTGCCAGTTTGGACAGGGTGGGCAATCAGCCCCAGCATTTT. It is translated as CASLDRVGNQPQHF. This chain uses TRBV19 with TRBJ1-5; 8 bases align to TRBD1. Trimming removed 8 bases from V and 2 bases from J; junction bases left unmatched: 5. The CDR3 has 14 residues. Germline V CDR1 and CDR2: LNHDA, SQIVND (reference sequence).

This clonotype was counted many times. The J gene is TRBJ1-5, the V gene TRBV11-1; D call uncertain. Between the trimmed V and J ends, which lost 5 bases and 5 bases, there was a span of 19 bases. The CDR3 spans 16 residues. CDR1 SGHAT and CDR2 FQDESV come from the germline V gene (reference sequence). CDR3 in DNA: TGTGCCAGCAGCACGAATCCGGTTGACGGTTATCAGCCCCAGCATTTT. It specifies CASSTNPVDGYQPQHF.

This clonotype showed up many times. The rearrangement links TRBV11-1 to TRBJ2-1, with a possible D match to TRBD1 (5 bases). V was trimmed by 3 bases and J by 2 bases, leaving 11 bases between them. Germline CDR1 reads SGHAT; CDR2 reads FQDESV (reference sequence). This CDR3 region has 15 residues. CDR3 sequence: CASSFPGHPYNEQFF. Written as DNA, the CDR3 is TGTGCCAGCAGCTTTCCAGGACACCCCTACAATGAGCAGTTCTTC. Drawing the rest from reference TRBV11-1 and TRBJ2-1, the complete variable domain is EAEVAQSPRYKITEKSQAVAFWCDPISGHATLYWYRQILGQGPELLVQFQDESVVDDSQLPKDRFSAERLKGVDSTLKIQPAELGDSAMYLCASSFPGHPYNEQFFGPGTRLTVL.

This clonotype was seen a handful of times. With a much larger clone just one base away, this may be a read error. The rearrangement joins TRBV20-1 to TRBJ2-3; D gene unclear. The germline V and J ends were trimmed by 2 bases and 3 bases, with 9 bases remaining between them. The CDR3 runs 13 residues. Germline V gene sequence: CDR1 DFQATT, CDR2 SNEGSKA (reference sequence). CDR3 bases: TGCAGTGCTAGAAGCCCTAAGACAGATACGCAGTATTTT. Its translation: CSARSPKTDTQYF.

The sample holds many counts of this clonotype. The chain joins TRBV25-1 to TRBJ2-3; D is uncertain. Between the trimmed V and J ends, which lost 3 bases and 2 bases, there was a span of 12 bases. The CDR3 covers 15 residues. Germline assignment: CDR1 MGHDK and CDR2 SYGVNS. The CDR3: CASSERSGITDTQYF. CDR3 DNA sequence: TGTGCCAGCAGTGAGCGGAGTGGGATCACAGATACGCAGTATTTT.

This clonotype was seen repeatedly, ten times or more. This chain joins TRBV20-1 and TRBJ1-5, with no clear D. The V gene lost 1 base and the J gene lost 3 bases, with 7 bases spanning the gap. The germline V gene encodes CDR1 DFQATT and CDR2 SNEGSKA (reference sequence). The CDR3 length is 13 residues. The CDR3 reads CSARGHNNQPQHF. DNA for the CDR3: TGCAGTGCTAGAGGACACAACAATCAGCCCCAGCATTTT.

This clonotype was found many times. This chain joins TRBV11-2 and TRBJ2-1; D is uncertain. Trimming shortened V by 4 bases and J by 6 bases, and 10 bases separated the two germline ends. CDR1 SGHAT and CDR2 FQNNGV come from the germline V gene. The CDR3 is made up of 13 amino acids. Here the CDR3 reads CASSSYIRNEQFF. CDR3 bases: TGTGCCAGCAGCTCCTACATCCGCAATGAGCAGTTCTTC.

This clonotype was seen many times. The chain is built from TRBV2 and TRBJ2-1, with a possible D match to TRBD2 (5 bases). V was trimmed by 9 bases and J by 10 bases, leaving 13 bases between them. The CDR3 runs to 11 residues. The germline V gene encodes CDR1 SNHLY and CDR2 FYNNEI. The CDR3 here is CARTIWEEQFF. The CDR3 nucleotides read TGTGCCAGGACTATATGGGAGGAGCAGTTCTTC.

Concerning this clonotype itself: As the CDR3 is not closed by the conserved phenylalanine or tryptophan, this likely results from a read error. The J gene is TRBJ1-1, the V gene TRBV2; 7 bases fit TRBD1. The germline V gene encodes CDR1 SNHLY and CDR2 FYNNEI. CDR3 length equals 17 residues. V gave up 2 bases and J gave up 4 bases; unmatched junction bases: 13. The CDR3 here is CASSEWGTEGGGTEAFL. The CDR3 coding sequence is TGTGCCAGCAGTGAATGGGGGACAGAGGGCGGGGGCACTGAAGCTTTCCTT.

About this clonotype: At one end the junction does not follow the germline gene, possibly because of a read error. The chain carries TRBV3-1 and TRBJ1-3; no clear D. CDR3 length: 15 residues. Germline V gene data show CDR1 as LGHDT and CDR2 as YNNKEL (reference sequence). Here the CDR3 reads CASSQDAVAGNAIYF. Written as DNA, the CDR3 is TGTGCCAGCAGCCAAGACGCGGTCGCTGGAAACGCCATATATTTT.

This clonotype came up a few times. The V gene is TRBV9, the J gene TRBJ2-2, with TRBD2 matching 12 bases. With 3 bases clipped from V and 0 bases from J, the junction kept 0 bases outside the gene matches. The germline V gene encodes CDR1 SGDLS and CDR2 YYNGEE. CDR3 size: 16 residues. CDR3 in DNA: TGTGCCAGCAGCGGGACTAGCGGGACGAACACCGGGGAGCTGTTTTTT. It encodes CASSGTSGTNTGELFF.

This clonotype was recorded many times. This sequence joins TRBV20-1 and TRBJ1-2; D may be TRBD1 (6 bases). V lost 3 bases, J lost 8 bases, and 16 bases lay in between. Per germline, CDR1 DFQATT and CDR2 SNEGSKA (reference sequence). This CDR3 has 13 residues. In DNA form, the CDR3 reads TGCAGTGCTAGTAACAGGGAGGGTCGGGGCTACACCTTC. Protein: CSASNREGRGYTF.

CDR3 in DNA: TGCGCCAGCAGCTTGGACCAGGCCCATGAAAAACTGTTTTTT. It codes for CASSLDQAHEKLFF. The chain couples TRBV5-1 to TRBJ1-4; D not certain. The CDR3 totals 14 residues. CDR1 and CDR2 from the germline V gene are SGHRS and YFSETQ. The V gene lost 0 bases and the J gene lost 6 bases, with 9 bases spanning the gap. Complete variable domain (other parts from reference TRBV5-1 and TRBJ1-4): KAGVTQTPRYLIKTRGQQVTLSCSPISGHRSVSWYQQTPGQGLQFLFEYFSETQRNKGNFPGRFSGRQFSNSRSEMNVSTLELGDSALYLCASSLDQAHEKLFFGSGTQLSVL.

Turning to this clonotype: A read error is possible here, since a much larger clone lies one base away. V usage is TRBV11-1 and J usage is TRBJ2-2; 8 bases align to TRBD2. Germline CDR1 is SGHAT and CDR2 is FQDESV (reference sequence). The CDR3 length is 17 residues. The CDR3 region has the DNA TGTGCCAGCGGCTTAGCGCCCAGCGGGAGTGGGGACGGGGAGCTGTTTTTT. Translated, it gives CASGLAPSGSGDGELFF. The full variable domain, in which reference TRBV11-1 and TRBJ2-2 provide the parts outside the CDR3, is EAEVAQSPRYKITEKSQAVAFWCDPISGHATLYWYRQILGQGPELLVQFQDESVVDDSQLPKDRFSAERLKGVDSTLKIQPAELGDSAMYLCASGLAPSGSGDGELFFGEGSRLTVL.

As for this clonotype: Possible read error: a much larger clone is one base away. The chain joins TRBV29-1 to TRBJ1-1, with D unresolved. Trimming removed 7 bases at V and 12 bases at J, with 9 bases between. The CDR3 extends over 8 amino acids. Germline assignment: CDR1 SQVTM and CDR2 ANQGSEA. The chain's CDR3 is CSAPETFF. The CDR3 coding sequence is TGCAGCGCACCAGAAACTTTCTTT.

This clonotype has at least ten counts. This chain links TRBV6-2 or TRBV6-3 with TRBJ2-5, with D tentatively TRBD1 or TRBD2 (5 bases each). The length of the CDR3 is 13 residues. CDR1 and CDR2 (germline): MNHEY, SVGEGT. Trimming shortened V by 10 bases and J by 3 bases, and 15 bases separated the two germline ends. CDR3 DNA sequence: TGTGCCACTAGGGGAAGCGGCGAAGAGACCCAGTACTTC. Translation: CATRGSGEETQYF.

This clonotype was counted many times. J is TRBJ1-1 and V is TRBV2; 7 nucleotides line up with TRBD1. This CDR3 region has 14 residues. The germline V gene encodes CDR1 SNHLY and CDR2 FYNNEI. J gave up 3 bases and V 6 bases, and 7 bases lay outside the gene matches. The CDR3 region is CASRRTGGYTEAFF. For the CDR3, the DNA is TGTGCCAGCAGACGGACAGGAGGGTACACTGAAGCTTTCTTT.

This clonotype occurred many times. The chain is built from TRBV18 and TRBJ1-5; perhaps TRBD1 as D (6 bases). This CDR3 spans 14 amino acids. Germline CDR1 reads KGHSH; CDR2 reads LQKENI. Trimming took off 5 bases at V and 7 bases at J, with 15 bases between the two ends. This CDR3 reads CASSTTQGRQPQHF. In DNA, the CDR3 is TGTGCCAGCTCAACCACACAGGGTCGGCAGCCCCAGCATTTT. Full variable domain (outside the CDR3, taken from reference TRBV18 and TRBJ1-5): NAGVMQNPRHLVRRRGQEARLRCSPMKGHSHVYWYRQLPEEGLKFMVYLQKENIIDESGMPKERFSAEFPKEGPSILRIQQVVRGDSAAYFCASSTTQGRQPQHFGDGTRLSIL.

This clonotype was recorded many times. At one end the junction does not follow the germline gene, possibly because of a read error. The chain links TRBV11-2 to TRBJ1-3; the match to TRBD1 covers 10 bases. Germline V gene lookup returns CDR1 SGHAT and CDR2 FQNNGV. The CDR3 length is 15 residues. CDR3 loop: CASSLDRGPGNTIYF. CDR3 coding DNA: TGTGCCAGCAGCCTAGACAGGGGGCCAGGAAACACCATATATTTT.

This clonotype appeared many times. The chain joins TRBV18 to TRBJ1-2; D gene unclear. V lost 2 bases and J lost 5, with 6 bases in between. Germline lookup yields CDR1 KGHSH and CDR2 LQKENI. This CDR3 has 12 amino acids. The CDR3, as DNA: TGTGCCAGCTCACCAGGGTTTTATGGCTACACCTTC. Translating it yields CASSPGFYGYTF. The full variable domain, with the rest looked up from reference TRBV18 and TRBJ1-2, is NAGVMQNPRHLVRRRGQEARLRCSPMKGHSHVYWYRQLPEEGLKFMVYLQKENIIDESGMPKERFSAEFPKEGPSILRIQQVVRGDSAAYFCASSPGFYGYTFGSGTRLTVV.

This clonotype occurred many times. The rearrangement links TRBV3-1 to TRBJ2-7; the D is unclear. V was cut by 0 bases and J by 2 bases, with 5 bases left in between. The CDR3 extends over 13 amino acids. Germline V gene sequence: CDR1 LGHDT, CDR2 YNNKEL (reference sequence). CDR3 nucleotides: TGTGCCAGCAGCCAAGAGAAGACCTACGAGCAGTACTTC. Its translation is CASSQEKTYEQYF.

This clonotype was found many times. CDR3 protein: CSARDGKSSSYNEQFF. The CDR3 DNA sequence: TGCAGTGCTAGAGATGGAAAGTCTAGCTCCTACAATGAGCAGTTCTTC. The V and J genes are TRBV20-1 and TRBJ2-1, with D unclear. Germline CDR1 reads DFQATT; CDR2 reads SNEGSKA (reference sequence). Trimming took 0 bases from V and 0 from J, leaving 12 bases between them. The CDR3 has 16 amino acids.

The DNA for the CDR3 is TGCAGCGTTCGGACGGATAACTATGGCTACACCTTC. Translating gives CSVRTDNYGYTF. V gene TRBV29-1 combines with J gene TRBJ1-2, with D hard to call. CDR1 is SQVTM, CDR2 ANQGSEA, per germline. The CDR3 is 12 amino acids. V was trimmed by 5 bases and J by 1 base, leaving 8 bases between them.